Given below is one TCR beta chain in context. Its matching antigen is unknown. The source of the sample is a study of T cell repertoires in cytomegalovirus infection. Study-wide results and caveats: What dominated the ex vivo response were HLA-C-restricted CMV-specific TCR beta clonotypes.

TCRdb analysed the reads with MiXCR anew, one entry per CDR3 protein. The sample includes nearly 450,000 distinct CDR3 sequences, roughly 30% of them seen just once. The CDR3 contains 13 residues. The ends were cut back, 0 bases at V and 14 bases at J, with 16 bases in the middle. Germline values: CDR1 LGHDT, CDR2 YNNKEL (reference sequence). The sequenced sample consisted of PBMCs. The TCR was taken from a human donor in good health (CMV status not recorded). Some clones in this sample may be carry-over from other donors' samples. The chain has TRBV3-1 and TRBJ1-2, with D unclear. The CDR3 reads CASSQDHGSRGTF. The CDR3 bases are TGTGCCAGCAGCCAAGATCACGGAAGTCGGGGAACCTTC.